The present T cell receptor beta chain was sequenced within a study of blood T cells in healthy people across ages. A sample-barcoded 5' primer and a J-beta primer mix were used in a second PCR of about 7 to 12 cycles. Each of the cDNA molecules was tagged by a template-switch adaptor with 12 random nucleotides. TCRdb re-derived calls from the 5' RACE reads in MiXCR, one entry per CDR3 protein. The sample records over 1,500,000 distinct CDR3 sequences, roughly 50% being singletons. The V end lost 5 bases, the J end lost 1 base, and 14 bases lay between the germline ends. The CDR3 covers 15 residues. CDR1 and CDR2 (germline): LGHDT, YNNKEL (reference sequence). Findings of the study overall: The study could not conclusively compare naive and antigen-experienced cells, given its unsorted PBMCs.

This clonotype has only a few counts. Its antigen is unknown. The specimen was blood. The chain carries TRBV3-1 and TRBJ1-2; D is perhaps TRBD1 (6 bases). This TCR was recovered from a woman between 35 and 50 years old in good health. CDR3 nucleotide sequence: TGTGCCAGCAGCGGTCGGGGGCCCGGTAACTATGGCTACACCTTC. It translates to CASSGRGPGNYGYTF. The whole variable domain, filled in from reference TRBV3-1 and TRBJ1-2, reads DTAVSQTPKYLVTQMGNDKSIKCEQNLGHDTMYWYKQDSKKFLKIMFSYNNKELIINETVPNRFSPKSPDKAHLNLHINSLELGDSAVYFCASSGRGPGNYGYTFGSGTRLTVV.